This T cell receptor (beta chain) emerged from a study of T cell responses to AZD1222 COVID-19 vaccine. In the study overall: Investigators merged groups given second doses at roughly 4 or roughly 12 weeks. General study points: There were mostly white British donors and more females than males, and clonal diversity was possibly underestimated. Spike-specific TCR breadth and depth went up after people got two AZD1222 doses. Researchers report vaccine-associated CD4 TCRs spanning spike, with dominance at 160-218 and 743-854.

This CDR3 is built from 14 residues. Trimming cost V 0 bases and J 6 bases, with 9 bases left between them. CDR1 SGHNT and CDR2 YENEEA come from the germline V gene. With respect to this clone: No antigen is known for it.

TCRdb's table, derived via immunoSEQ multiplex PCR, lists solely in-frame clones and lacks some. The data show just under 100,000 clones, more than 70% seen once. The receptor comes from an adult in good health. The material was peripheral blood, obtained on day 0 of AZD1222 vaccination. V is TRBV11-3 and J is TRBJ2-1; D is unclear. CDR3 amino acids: CASSLEPRSNEQFF. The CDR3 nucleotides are TGTGCCAGCAGCTTAGAACCCAGATCCAATGAGCAGTTCTTC.